What follows are 13 T cell receptor beta chains derived from one specimen sequenced in a study of blood T cell repertoires in COVID-19. Data came from immunoSEQ multiplex PCR; TCRdb stores just in-frame clones and leaves some out. The sample shows about 80,000 clones, 78% of them seen only once. Material: peripheral blood. The receptors were gathered from a human donor in a cohort sampled during active COVID-19.

The chain carries TRBV30 and TRBJ1-6, with 9 bases matching TRBD1. The CDR3 extends over 17 amino acids. Trimming cost V 3 bases and J 5 bases; bases outside gene matches: 11. Germline lookup yields CDR1 GTSNPN and CDR2 SVGIG (reference sequence). This CDR3 reads CAWRVYRDREDNSPLHF. CDR3 sequence (DNA): TGTGCCTGGAGGGTGTACCGGGACAGGGAGGATAATTCACCCCTCCACTTT.

This sequence joins TRBV6-5 and TRBJ1-2; the match to TRBD1 covers 9 bases. Germline CDR1 reads MNHEY; CDR2 reads SVGAGI. This CDR3 spans 14 amino acids. The J segment lost 2 bases and the V segment lost 8 bases, leaving 6 bases of the junction unmatched. As DNA, the CDR3 is TGTGCCAGCCGACCTACAGGGGGCAACTATGGCTACACCTTC. Its protein is CASRPTGGNYGYTF.

This rearrangement joins TRBV7-9 to TRBJ2-3; 13 positions match TRBD2. Germline CDR1 and CDR2: SEHNR and FQNEAQ (reference sequence). The CDR3 is made up of 16 amino acids. V was pared by 5 bases and J by 8 bases, with 10 bases of the junction left unmatched. The CDR3, as DNA: TGTGCCAGCAGCCAAAAGGGGGGACTAGCGGGGTTTACGCAGTATTTT. Protein product: CASSQKGGLAGFTQYF.

The chain combines TRBV5-1 with TRBJ1-2, with no clear D. Per the germline V gene, CDR1 is SGHRS and CDR2 is YFSETQ. The V end lost 4 bases, the J end lost 4 bases, and 14 bases lay between the germline ends. This CDR3 comprises 14 residues. In DNA, the CDR3 is TGCGCCAGCAGCGGCCTAGGAGGGTCCTATGGCTACACCTTC. Amino acids: CASSGLGGSYGYTF.

The genes are TRBV10-3 and TRBJ2-3, with TRBD2 matching over 12 bases. Germline loops: CDR1 ENHRY, CDR2 SYGVKD. This CDR3 contains 15 residues. Losses at the gene ends were 6 bases for V and 2 bases for J; bases not matched to a gene: 3. For the CDR3, the DNA is TGTGCCATCAGCGGACTAGCGGGGAACACAGATACGCAGTATTTT. Encoded protein: CAISGLAGNTDTQYF.

The chain carries TRBV28 and TRBJ2-3; 7 bases agree with TRBD1. V gave up 3 bases and J gave up 6 bases; unmatched junction bases: 6. CDR3 length: 14 residues. Germline V CDR1 and CDR2: MDHEN, SYDVKM. The CDR3 DNA sequence: TGTGCCAGCAGTTTTGGACAGGATGGGGATACGCAGTATTTT. Protein sequence: CASSFGQDGDTQYF.

CDR3 protein: CASSLLMRTEGGYTF. DNA of the CDR3: TGTGCCAGCAGTTTATTAATGCGGACGGAGGGGGGCTACACCTTC. V and J are TRBV28 and TRBJ1-2; possible D gene TRBD1, 5 bases. The CDR3 runs 15 residues. V lost 1 base to trimming and J lost 8 bases, with 17 bases between them. Looked up from germline, CDR1 is MDHEN and CDR2 is SYDVKM.

The chain combines TRBV28 with TRBJ1-3; D might be TRBD1 (6 bases). Germline loops: CDR1 MDHEN, CDR2 SYDVKM. The V and J ends lost 6 bases and 0 bases respectively, with 15 bases between them. The CDR3 spans 16 residues. The CDR3 loop is CASRPGDKNSGNTIYF. The CDR3 DNA sequence: TGTGCCAGCAGGCCTGGGGACAAGAACTCTGGAAACACCATATATTTT.

The chain has TRBV9 and TRBJ1-4; no clear D gene. Trimming left V 4 bases short and J 0 bases short, with 13 bases between. The CDR3 runs 16 residues. CDR1 SGDLS and CDR2 YYNGEE come from the germline V gene. The CDR3 DNA reads TGTGCCAGCAGCCCCGGGCGGGCTACAACTAATGAAAAACTGTTTTTT. Its protein is CASSPGRATTNEKLFF.

The J gene is TRBJ2-1, the V gene TRBV6-2 or TRBV6-3, with TRBD2 matching 12 bases. The J segment lost 10 bases and the V segment lost 2 bases, leaving 9 bases of the junction unmatched. CDR1 MNHEY and CDR2 SVGEGT come from the germline V gene. CDR3 length equals 16 residues. The CDR3 bases are TGTGCCAGCAGTTACGAGTCTAGCGGGAGGGCCGAAGAGCAGTTCTTC. This sequence encodes CASSYESSGRAEEQFF.

As DNA, the CDR3 is TGTGCCAGCAGTTCCCCGGGACAGGGTCAAGAGACCCAGTACTTC. Its protein product is CASSSPGQGQETQYF. The chain uses TRBV27 and TRBJ2-5; 9 nucleotides align to TRBD1. The CDR3 sequence is 15 residues long. The V gene end was trimmed by 4 bases and the J gene end by 2 bases; junction bases not matched to a gene: 5. The germline V gene has CDR1 MNHEY and CDR2 SMNVEV (reference sequence).

The V call is TRBV2, the J call TRBJ1-6; 7 positions match TRBD1. The germline V gene encodes CDR1 SNHLY and CDR2 FYNNEI. J gave up 10 bases and V 7 bases, and 10 bases lay outside the gene matches. This CDR3 has 14 amino acids. CDR3: CASTTLDRVSPLHF. The CDR3 bases are TGTGCCAGCACAACACTAGACAGGGTCTCACCCCTCCACTTT.

This chain links TRBV27 with TRBJ1-2, with D maybe TRBD1 (6 bases). Germline values: CDR1 MNHEY, CDR2 SMNVEV (reference sequence). V was shortened by 5 bases and J by 8 bases, with 15 bases between the two germline ends. The CDR3 loop spans 13 amino acids. For the CDR3, the DNA is TGTGCCAGCAGTGACGAGGGGGAATGGGGCTACACCTTC. It codes for CASSDEGEWGYTF.